These T cell receptor beta chains were read from a single sample in a study of Graves' ophthalmopathy and Graves' hyperthyroidism. TCRdb processed the multiplex PCR reads anew with MiXCR; each CDR3 protein has one entry. The data contain around 1,000,000 distinct CDR3 sequences, approximately 35% of them singletons. Sequenced material: peripheral blood or thyroid tissue (not recorded which). Source of these receptors: an adult man with Graves' hyperthyroidism. The CDR3 runs from the conserved cysteine through the conserved F or W. Each record gives: J gene, V gene, D gene, clone size, CDR3 DNA, CDR3 protein. D genes are given only for firm matches. Expanded clones are given a class, and other clones once, few, many or no size at all.

TRBJ2-3 TRBV7-9 TRBD1 . TGTGCCAGCAGTTCCCCGGGACAGGGGGCAGATACGCAGTATTTT CASSSPGQGADTQYF
TRBJ2-7 TRBV2 . few TGTGCTATACGAGGGGCCGGGGACGAGCAGTACTTC CAIRGAGDEQYF
TRBJ1-1 TRBV14 . . TGTGCCAGCTCACCCACACGAGAGATGAACACTGGAGCTTTCTTT CASSPTREMNTGAFF
TRBJ1-5 TRBV19 TRBD1 . TGTGCCAGTACGAGTGAGACAGGGGGCAATCAGCCCCAGCATTTT CASTSETGGNQPQHF
TRBJ1-5 TRBV5-1 TRBD1 many TGCGCCAGCAGCGAGACAGGGCCCGTTGGGGAGCAGCCCCAGCATTTT CASSETGPVGEQPQHF
TRBJ1-4 TRBV9 . many TGTGCCAGCAGCCTCGGACAGACAACTAATGAAAAACTGTTTTTT CASSLGQTTNEKLFF
TRBJ1-5 TRBV6-5 TRBD1 . TGTGCCAGCAGTGCCCGGGGACAGGGGCTTTTCGGCAATCAGCCCCAGCATTTT CASSARGQGLFGNQPQHF
TRBJ2-5 TRBV4-1 . many TGCGCCAGCAGCCAAGACACAGGGACCCAAGAGACCCAGTACTTC CASSQDTGTQETQYF
TRBJ1-1 TRBV12-3/TRBV12-4 . once TGTGCCAGCAGTTTTGGCAGGGGAGCTGAAGCTTTCTTT CASSFGRGAEAFF
TRBJ2-7 TRBV27 . . TGTGCCAGTGGGACTGTCAACTACGAGCAGTACTTC CASGTVNYEQYF